The TCR beta chain described here comes from a study of T cell responses to AZD1222 COVID-19 vaccine (dated by TCRdb to the early 2020s). Regarding the research as a whole: TCR sequencing covered fewer than 250 trial participants: roughly 200 given two doses of AZD1222 and 26 given two doses of MenACWY control vaccine. Trial participants were enrolled into age subgroups of 18-55, 56-69 and 70-plus years, which contained roughly 150, 30 and 60 TCR-sequenced participants, respectively. Summary of the overall study and its limitations: The 56-69-year group was small, and its depth increase did not reach significance, likely because of low power. Most participants were white British and females outnumbered males, and the authors suggested that clonal diversity may have been underestimated. Conclusions about previously exposed vaccinees are limited, since just a handful of AZD1222 recipients were seropositive for SARS-CoV-2 at baseline. The whole spike protein was spanned by vaccine-associated CD4 TCRs, and dominant responses were seen in regions 160-218 and 743-854. Reportedly, almost half of the unique spike-specific TCRs recognized epitopes lying outside the regions that are mutated in the B.1.351 and B.1.1.7 variants. No day 14 peak-response samples were available, so repertoires were characterized only after the peak T cell response. Spike-specific TCR breadth and depth rose significantly after two AZD1222 doses compared with day 0 and with MenACWY recipients.

Comments on this clone: The antigen this receptor binds is unknown. The junction departs from the called germline gene at one end, perhaps through a read error.

This specimen's time point label, per the study, means: about 28 days (+/-7) after the second vaccine dose. AZD1222 recipients given second doses at about 4 weeks or at about 12 weeks were pooled, since spike-specific TCR depth and breadth were not found to differ between the two schedules. Samples from vaccinated people were obtained from the UK trials COV001 and COV002, which included a single-blind randomized controlled phase 2/3 trial of AZD1222 (ChAdOx1 nCoV-19) in healthy adults. For TCRbeta chain sequencing, PBMC samples were collected from trial participants at day 0 and at day 28 after the second dose. The CDR3 goes from the cysteine to the phenylalanine over 14 residues. Of all the DNA, just the CDR3 is kept, 42 bases in frame from base 1. The CDR3 regions of human TCRbeta chains were analyzed by immunosequencing. The authors processed their data as follows. Repertoire TCRs were matched against a reference library of SARS-CoV-2-specific TCRs generated with the MIRA antigen-specificity platform. Breadth was defined as the fraction of unique TCRs that were SARS-CoV-2-associated. Depth was defined as the fraction of total T cells that were SARS-CoV-2-associated. Using the MIRA data, each spike-specific TCR was mapped to the spike region that the TCR reacts to and placed in a CD4 or CD8 class. Log10-transformed breadth and depth values were compared by one-way ANOVA with Sidak's multiple comparisons tests. This immuneACCESS table, as held by TCRdb, lists in-frame sequences with V and J called but not all clones. Of the missing ones, under half trace to an unresolved V gene in checked studies; the others have no known cause. V and J calls and clone size are as listed in that table; D and trimming were resolved from the DNA. The sample table shows about 140,000 clones, and 80% to 95% are seen once. The top ten constitute about 6.7% of the sample.

The TCR originated in an adult who received the AZD1222 COVID-19 vaccine. The source was peripheral blood, collected 28 days after the second AZD1222 dose. Here the chain combines TRBV5-3 and TRBJ1-2; the D segment could be TRBD1, given 6 matching bases. TRBV5-3 is classed as an ORF, of uncertain function. The nucleotides are TGTGCCAGAAGTTTGGGGGCGCCGTTAAGCGGCTACACCTTC. This yields the protein CARSLGAPLSGYTF.